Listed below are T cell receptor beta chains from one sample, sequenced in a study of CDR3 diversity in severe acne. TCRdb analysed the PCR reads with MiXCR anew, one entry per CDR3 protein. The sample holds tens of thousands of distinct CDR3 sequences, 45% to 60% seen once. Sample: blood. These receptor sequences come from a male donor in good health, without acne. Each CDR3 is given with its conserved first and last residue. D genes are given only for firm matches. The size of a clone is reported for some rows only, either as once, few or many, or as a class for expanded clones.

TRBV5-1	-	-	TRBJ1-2	TGCGCCAGCAGTCCTACAGGAGGAAGAAGAGCTAACTATGGCTACACCTTC	CASSPTGGRRANYGYTF
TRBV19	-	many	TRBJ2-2	TGTGCCAGTAGTATGATCGGGGTTACCGGGGAGCTGTTTTTT	CASSMIGVTGELFF
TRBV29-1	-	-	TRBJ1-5	TGCAGCGTTGGGTCGTCGCCCAGCAATCAGCCCCAGCATTTT	CSVGSSPSNQPQHF
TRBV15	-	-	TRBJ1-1	TGTGCCACCAGCAGCTTATGGGCAGGGGCTGAAGCTTTCTTT	CATSSLWAGAEAFF
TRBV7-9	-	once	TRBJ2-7	TGTGCCAGCAGCCCCAGGGTTGGGAAACACGAGCAGTACTTC	CASSPRVGKHEQYF
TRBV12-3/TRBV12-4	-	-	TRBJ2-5	TGTGCCAGCAGTCAATCCTACAGACCTAGCTCCTACAATGGGCAGTACTTC	CASSQSYRPSSYNGQYF
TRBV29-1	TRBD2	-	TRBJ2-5	TGCAGCTTTGGACTAGCGGGGGGGAAGACCCAGTACTTC	CSFGLAGGKTQYF
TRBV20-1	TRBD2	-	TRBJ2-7	TGCAGTGCAACATCCGGGACTAGCGGCAGCTACGGGCAGTACTTC	CSATSGTSGSYGQYF
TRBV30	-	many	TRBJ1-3	TGTGCCTGGAGTGTACTTACGGTCTCTGGAAACACCATATATTTT	CAWSVLTVSGNTIYF
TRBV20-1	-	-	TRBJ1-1	TGCAGTGCTAGAGATTTAGGAGGGCCGGACACTGAAGCTTTCTTT	CSARDLGGPDTEAFF
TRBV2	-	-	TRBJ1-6	TGTGCCAGCTCCGCCCTGAATAATTCACCCCTCCACTTT	CASSALNNSPLHF
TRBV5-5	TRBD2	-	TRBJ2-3	TGTGCCAGCAGCTTGGATGGTAGCGGGGGGAGGGAGGCAGATACGCAGTATTTT	CASSLDGSGGREADTQYF
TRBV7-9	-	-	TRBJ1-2	TGTGCCAGCAGCCTACCGGCAGGAAACCTCTATGGCTACACCTTC	CASSLPAGNLYGYTF
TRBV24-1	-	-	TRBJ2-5	TGTGCCAGCAGTTTCACAGGGGGAGGGGGAGAGACCCAGTACTTC	CASSFTGGGGETQYF
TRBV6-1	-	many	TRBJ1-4	TGTGTTCTAGGAAACAGGGCTAATGAAAAACTGTTTTTT	CVLGNRANEKLFF
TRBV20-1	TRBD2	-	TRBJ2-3	TGCAGTGCCGCCGGGACTAGCGGGAGGACAGATACGCAGTATTTT	CSAAGTSGRTDTQYF
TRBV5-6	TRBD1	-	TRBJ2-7	TGTGCCAGCACCAAGGGACAGCCCTTTGAGCAGTACTTC	CASTKGQPFEQYF
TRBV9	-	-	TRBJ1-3	TGTGCCAACAGCGCCGACAGAGAGGGTGGTTGGGGAAACACCATATATTTT	CANSADREGGWGNTIYF
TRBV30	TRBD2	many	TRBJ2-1	TGTGCCTGGAGGGGACTAGCGGGAGGGAATGAGCAGTTCTTC	CAWRGLAGGNEQFF
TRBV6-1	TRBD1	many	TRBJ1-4	TGTGCCAGCAGGGGCCAGGGGGCGGCTGAAAAACTGTTTTTT	CASRGQGAAEKLFF
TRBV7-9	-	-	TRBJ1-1	TGTGCCAGCAGCCTATGGGGCGGCACTGAAGCTTTCTTT	CASSLWGGTEAFF
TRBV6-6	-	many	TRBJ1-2	TGTGTGGTTGGTGGCAGCTTCTATGGCTACACCTTC	CVVGGSFYGYTF
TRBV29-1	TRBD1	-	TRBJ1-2	TGCAGCGGCCCTGACAGGGGGATTAACTATGGCTACACCTTC	CSGPDRGINYGYTF
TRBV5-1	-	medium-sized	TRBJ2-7	TGCGCCAGCGGGTTCGCCCCCTACGAGCAGTACTTC	CASGFAPYEQYF
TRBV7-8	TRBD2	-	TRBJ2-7	TGTGCCAGCAGCTCCCTAGCGGCTAGCTCCTACGAGCAGTACTTC	CASSSLAASSYEQYF
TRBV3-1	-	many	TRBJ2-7	TGTGCCAGCAGCCCCCTTAGGACGACGAGGGAGCAGTACTTC	CASSPLRTTREQYF
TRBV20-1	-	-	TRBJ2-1	TGCAGTGCTAGCCTTGGTTGGCTCAGGGGCAATGAGCAGTTCTTC	CSASLGWLRGNEQFF
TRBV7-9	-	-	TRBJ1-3	TGTGCCAGCAGCTCACCGGGACTAGCGGGAAACACCATATATTTT	CASSSPGLAGNTIYF
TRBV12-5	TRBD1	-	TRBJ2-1	TGTGCTAGTGGTTTGGACGGGACAGAGTACAATGAGCAGTTCTTC	CASGLDGTEYNEQFF
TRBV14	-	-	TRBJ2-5	TGTGCCAGCAGCCAGTGGTCGGGGGAGACCCAGTACTTC	CASSQWSGETQYF
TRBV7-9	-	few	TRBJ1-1	TGTGCCAGCAGCTCTGGGCCGAACACTGAAGCTTTCTTT	CASSSGPNTEAFF
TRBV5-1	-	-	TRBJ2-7	TGCGCCAGCAGCTCCTATCAGGGGCAGGGGACCTACGAGCAGTACTTC	CASSSYQGQGTYEQYF
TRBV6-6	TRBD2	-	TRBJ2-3	TGTGCCAGCAGCCTCCTAGCGGGAGGGCCTAGCACAGATACGCAGTATTTT	CASSLLAGGPSTDTQYF
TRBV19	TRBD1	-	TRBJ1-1	TGTGCCAGTAGTATTGGGGGGACAGGGGGCGTGGGCGCTGAAGCTTTCTTT	CASSIGGTGGVGAEAFF
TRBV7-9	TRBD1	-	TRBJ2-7	TGTGCCAGCAGCAGGGACAGGTACCCCTACGAGCAGTACTTC	CASSRDRYPYEQYF